Shown below are 24 T cell receptor beta chains from a single sample sequenced in a study of blood T cells in healthy people across ages. For the second PCR, which ran for about 7 to 11 cycles, a sample-barcoded 5' primer and a J-beta primer mix were used. MiXCR, run by TCRdb on the 5' RACE reads, gives a single entry per CDR3 protein. The repertoire has 650,000 to 800,000 distinct CDR3 sequences, 44% of them found once; the top ten carry roughly 19%. Sequenced: blood. These receptors came from a man aged 55 to 70 in good health.

This clonotype came up a few times. The chain is built from TRBV30 and TRBJ2-5, with D possibly matching TRBD2 (6 bases). The CDR3 is 13 amino acids. Germline V CDR1 and CDR2: GTSNPN, SVGIG (reference sequence). Trimming took 4 bases from V and 0 from J, leaving 9 bases between them. The CDR3, as DNA: TGTGCCTGGACAGGGAGGTACCAAGAGACCCAGTACTTC. Translating gives CAWTGRYQETQYF.

As regards this clonotype: A much larger clone differs by one base, so this may be a read error. This sequence joins TRBV27 and TRBJ2-7; 9 bases map to TRBD1. This CDR3 comprises 17 residues. In germline, CDR1 is MNHEY, CDR2 SMNVEV (reference sequence). V was clipped by 4 bases and J by 10 bases; unmatched bases: 20. The CDR3 bases are TGTGCCAGCAGTTCTACTGTGGAGGGACAGGGTGGGGAGGCCCAGTACTTC. This codes for CASSSTVEGQGGEAQYF.

The CDR3 region is CASSYPERQGWEKLFF. The CDR3 DNA is TGTGCCAGCAGTTACCCCGAACGACAGGGCTGGGAAAAACTGTTTTTT. The chain recombines TRBV6-6 with TRBJ1-4; 7 bases agree with TRBD1. The germline gives CDR1 MNHNY, CDR2 SVGAGI (reference sequence). This CDR3 spans 16 amino acids. With 2 bases clipped from V and 8 bases from J, the junction kept 11 bases outside the gene matches.

In DNA, the CDR3 is TGTGCCAGGGCGGGGGATAACACCGGGGAGCTGTTTTTT. This sequence encodes CARAGDNTGELFF. The gene calls are TRBV2 and TRBJ2-2; 7 positions match TRBD2. Germline CDR1 and CDR2: SNHLY and FYNNEI. After removal of 9 bases from V and 2 bases from J, the junction contained 3 bases not matched to a gene. The CDR3 has 13 residues.

The chain has TRBV4-1 and TRBJ1-2; a weak D match, TRBD1 (5 bases). Germline CDR1 and CDR2: MGHRA and YSYEKL. Deletions cut 0 bases from V and 6 bases from J, with 11 bases between. This CDR3 has 14 amino acids. The CDR3 sequence is CASSQDLRGDGYTF. The DNA of the CDR3 is TGCGCCAGCAGCCAAGATCTACGAGGGGATGGCTACACCTTC.

The chain joins TRBV7-9 to TRBJ2-1; possible D gene TRBD1, 6 bases. The V gene lost 6 bases and the J gene lost 2 bases, with 14 bases spanning the gap. Germline-derived CDR1 and CDR2 are SEHNR and FQNEAQ (reference sequence). The CDR3 is made up of 15 amino acids. CDR3 sequence (DNA): TGTGCCAGCAGTCTCGAGGACAGACCCTACAATGAGCAGTTCTTC. Translated: CASSLEDRPYNEQFF.

As regards this clonotype: A much larger clonotype is one base distant, so this may be a read error. The chain is built from TRBV2 and TRBJ2-7; no definite D call. V dropped 8 bases and J dropped 1 base, with 9 bases sitting between them. The CDR3 loop spans 12 amino acids. Germline assignment: CDR1 SNHLY and CDR2 FYNNEI. In DNA, the CDR3 is TGTGCCAGCGTTAGACTGTCCTACGAGCAGTACTTC. As protein: CASVRLSYEQYF.

V usage is TRBV2 and J usage is TRBJ2-1, with 8 bases identical to TRBD1. With 1 base clipped from V and 8 bases from J, the junction kept 10 bases outside the gene matches. Per the germline V gene, CDR1 is SNHLY and CDR2 is FYNNEI. This CDR3 contains 16 residues. The CDR3 protein is CASSEGTGQLFDEQFF. CDR3 coding DNA: TGTGCCAGCAGTGAAGGGACAGGGCAGCTTTTCGATGAGCAGTTCTTC.

Comments on this clonotype: The CDR3 end shows no conserved phenylalanine or tryptophan, and so a read error is likely. The CDR3 is CASSPPARLDSYEQYL. As DNA, the CDR3 is TGCGCCAGCAGCCCCCCAGCCAGACTAGACTCCTACGAGCAGTACTTA. The chain recombines TRBV4-3 with TRBJ2-7; possible D gene TRBD2, 6 bases. Germline CDR1 is LGHNA and CDR2 is YSLEER. With 4 bases removed from V and 0 bases from J, the gap between germline ends came to 16 bases. The CDR3 contains 16 residues.

This clonotype was seen only a few times. The rearrangement joins TRBV6-6 to TRBJ1-5; D is perhaps TRBD1 (5 bases). CDR1 is MNHNY, CDR2 SVGAGI, per germline (reference sequence). The CDR3 is 13 amino acids. V shed 7 bases and J shed 6 bases, with 13 bases lying between them. Here the CDR3 reads CASIRGSGQPQHF. CDR3 DNA sequence: TGTGCCAGCATAAGGGGTTCGGGTCAGCCCCAGCATTTT.

This chain joins TRBV7-9 and TRBJ1-4, with D unresolved. Trimming left V 3 bases short and J 1 base short, with 6 bases between. The CDR3 spans 14 residues. Germline assignment: CDR1 SEHNR and CDR2 FQNEAQ (reference sequence). CDR3 sequence (DNA): TGTGCCAGCAGCTTGTGGGGAACTAATGAAAAACTGTTTTTT. The encoded protein is CASSLWGTNEKLFF.

This clonotype occurred a few times. The J gene is TRBJ2-5, the V gene TRBV6-6, with TRBD1 matching over 7 bases. The germline V gene encodes CDR1 MNHNY and CDR2 SVGAGI (reference sequence). J lost 11 bases, V lost 5 bases, and 14 bases had no gene match. The length of the CDR3 is 14 residues. CDR3 amino acids: CASSLPPRGSEQYF. The CDR3 nucleotides are TGTGCCAGCAGTCTACCCCCCAGGGGGAGTGAGCAGTACTTC.

This chain links TRBV5-1 with TRBJ2-5; no clear D. The J call is in doubt because the DNA end fits TRBJ2-7 better. Germline CDR1 and CDR2: SGHRS and YFSETQ. This CDR3 comprises 14 residues. The CDR3 coding sequence is TGCGCCAGCAGCGAGGCGTTGGGCCCCTACGAGCAGTACTTC. It encodes CASSEALGPYEQYF.

J is TRBJ2-7 and V is TRBV11-2; D may correspond to TRBD1 or TRBD2 (6 bases each). Between the trimmed V and J ends, which lost 1 base and 2 bases, there was a span of 15 bases. The CDR3 covers 16 residues. The germline V gene encodes CDR1 SGHAT and CDR2 FQNNGV. The CDR3 is CASSLVPGGPTYEQYF. In DNA, the CDR3 is TGTGCCAGCAGCTTAGTCCCCGGGGGCCCCACCTACGAGCAGTACTTC.

This clonotype was counted between two and nine times. The chain has TRBV20-1 and TRBJ2-1; 9 bases align to TRBD1. Germline CDR1 reads DFQATT; CDR2 reads SNEGSKA (reference sequence). CDR3 length: 15 residues. Germline trimming cut 0 bases from V and 3 bases from J; bases unmatched to any gene: 3. The chain's CDR3 is CSARDQTGGYNEQFF. CDR3 nucleotide sequence: TGCAGTGCTAGAGACCAGACAGGGGGCTACAATGAGCAGTTCTTC.

For this clonotype: This may be a read error: a much more frequent sequence differs by one nucleotide. The genes are TRBV9 and TRBJ2-5; 10 bases align to TRBD2. CDR1 SGDLS and CDR2 YYNGEE come from the germline V gene. The CDR3 loop spans 15 amino acids. J lost 4 bases, V lost 9 bases, and 12 bases had no gene match. CDR3 coding DNA: TGTGCCAACAGACCAAACGGACTAGCGGCAGAGACCCAGTACTTC. Translating gives CANRPNGLAAETQYF.

The rearrangement joins TRBV6-2 or TRBV6-3 to TRBJ2-7; D is undetermined. V lost 5 bases, J lost 6 bases, and 8 bases lay in between. The germline CDR1 and CDR2 sequences are MNHEY and SVGEGT. The CDR3 has 11 amino acids. The CDR3 DNA is TGTGCCAGCAGTCCCCTGGTCGAGCAGTACTTC. It specifies CASSPLVEQYF.

CDR3 nucleotides: TGTGCCAGCAGCCTTGGGGCAGGGGGGAACAATGAGCAGTACTTC. This gives the protein CASSLGAGGNNEQYF. This chain connects TRBV5-4 to TRBJ2-7; possibly TRBD1 for D (7 bases). Germline V lookup: CDR1 SGHNT, CDR2 YYREEE (reference sequence). This CDR3 is built from 15 residues. V was pared by 4 bases and J by 7 bases, with 21 bases between.

This rearrangement joins TRBV7-2 to TRBJ2-5; no firm D call. Germline-derived CDR1 and CDR2 are SGHTA and FQGNSA. The CDR3 sequence is 14 residues long. Trimming pared 5 bases from V and 2 bases from J, leaving 12 bases between. The CDR3 DNA follows: TGTGCCAGCAGCGTAGGTCAGAGACAAGAGACCCAGTACTTC. It translates to CASSVGQRQETQYF. Together with reference TRBV7-2 and TRBJ2-5, the CDR3 gives the full variable domain: GAGVSQSPSNKVTEKGKDVELRCDPISGHTALYWYRQSLGQGLEFLIYFQGNSAPDKSGLPSDRFSAERTGGSVSTLTIQRTQQEDSAVYLCASSVGQRQETQYFGPGTRLLVL.

This chain connects TRBV24-1 to TRBJ2-2, with 7 bases lining up with TRBD1. Germline V gene lookup returns CDR1 KGHDR and CDR2 SFDVKD. This CDR3 has 13 residues. The junction had 5 bases not matched to a gene; V was cut back by 9 bases and J by 5 bases. The CDR3 DNA is TGTGCCACCGGGGGACAGTTAACCGGGGAGCTGTTTTTT. It codes for CATGGQLTGELFF.

The rearrangement links TRBV7-2 to TRBJ2-7; D tentatively fits TRBD1 or TRBD2 (6 bases each). The V end was cut by 5 bases, the J end by 2 bases, with 16 bases between. This CDR3 spans 15 amino acids. Germline V CDR1 and CDR2: SGHTA, FQGNSA. CDR3 region: CASSPTPGEAYEQYF. The CDR3, as DNA: TGTGCCAGCAGCCCCACCCCAGGGGAGGCCTACGAGCAGTACTTC.

This chain's CDR3 is CASSLSGGKTDTQYF. CDR3 nucleotide sequence: TGTGCCAGCAGCTTGAGCGGGGGGAAGACAGATACGCAGTATTTT. This sequence joins TRBV7-2 and TRBJ2-3, with 9 bases that match TRBD2. The CDR3 is 15 amino acids. Germline V gene sequence: CDR1 SGHTA, CDR2 FQGNSA. V was clipped by 3 bases and J by 3 bases; unmatched bases: 4. Complete variable domain (other parts from reference TRBV7-2 and TRBJ2-3): GAGVSQSPSNKVTEKGKDVELRCDPISGHTALYWYRQSLGQGLEFLIYFQGNSAPDKSGLPSDRFSAERTGGSVSTLTIQRTQQEDSAVYLCASSLSGGKTDTQYFGPGTRLTVL.

This clonotype came up many times. This chain joins TRBV4-1 and TRBJ2-7, with D unresolved. The germline V gene encodes CDR1 MGHRA and CDR2 YSYEKL. V dropped 0 bases and J dropped 5 bases, with 8 bases sitting between them. The CDR3 contains 13 residues. This CDR3 is CASSQDRIDEQYF. DNA of the CDR3: TGCGCCAGCAGCCAAGACAGGATTGACGAGCAGTACTTC.

CDR3 DNA: TGTGCCAGCAGTTACTGCATACTAGCGGGGAAACCACATACGCAGTATTTT. Amino acid sequence: CASSYCILAGKPHTQYF. V is TRBV6-2 or TRBV6-3 and J is TRBJ2-3; TRBD2 matches at 10 bases. V shed 1 base, J shed 7 bases, and the junction held 11 bases outside the gene matches. The length of the CDR3 is 17 residues. CDR1 MNHEY and CDR2 SVGEGT come from the germline V gene.